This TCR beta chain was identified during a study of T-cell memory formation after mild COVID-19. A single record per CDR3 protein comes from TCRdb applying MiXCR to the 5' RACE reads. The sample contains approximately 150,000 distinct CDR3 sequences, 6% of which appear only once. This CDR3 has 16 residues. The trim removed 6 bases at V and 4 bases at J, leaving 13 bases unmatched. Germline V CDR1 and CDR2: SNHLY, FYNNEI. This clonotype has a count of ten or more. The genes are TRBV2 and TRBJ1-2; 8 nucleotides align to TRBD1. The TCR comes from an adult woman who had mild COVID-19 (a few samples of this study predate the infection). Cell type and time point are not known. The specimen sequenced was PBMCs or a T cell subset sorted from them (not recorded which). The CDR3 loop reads CASRATGTGPRYGYTF. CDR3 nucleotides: TGTGCCAGCAGGGCAACCGGGACAGGACCTCGCTATGGCTACACCTTC.